The rows below give T cell receptor beta chains drawn from one sample of a study of blood T cells in healthy people across ages. TCRdb analysed the 5' RACE reads with MiXCR anew, one entry per CDR3 protein. The sample consists of approximately 780,000 distinct CDR3 sequences, roughly 26% of them appearing once. Separately, the same data were catalogued under a study of T cells of mothers and their children.

The material sequenced was blood. These receptors all stem from a boy between 10 and 17 years old in good health. Each CDR3 is given with its conserved first and last residue. Fields, in order: clone size, V gene, CDR3 length, CDR3 protein. Size is stated for part of the rows, as once, few or many counts, or as a class when the clone is expanded.

once | TRBV7-2 | 17 | CASSLRVSVLFQETQYF
. | TRBV11-3 | 15 | CASSLVPGPTDTQYF
. | TRBV10-3 | 12 | CAISESQEKLFF
. | TRBV28 | 14 | CASSRTGGRVWQYF
. | TRBV29-1 | 11 | CSAAVYNEQFF
few | TRBV9 | 19 | CASSVVWALRRRQSDEQYF
few | TRBV5-1 | 17 | CASSPVRGTGGVDEQFF
. | TRBV9 | 15 | CASSVADGLGETQYF
. | TRBV12-3/TRBV12-4 | 14 | CASSLRDEGETQYF
. | TRBV4-2 | 15 | CASSQGTSDEETQYF
. | TRBV7-2 | 14 | CASSLSRTENGYTF
. | TRBV5-1 | 14 | CASSLEVEDYEQYF
few | TRBV7-6 | 13 | CASSDNRIEKLFF
. | TRBV28 | 14 | CASRPSSQRNEQFF
. | TRBV5-4 | 14 | CASSLGISSYEQYF
few | TRBV3-1 | 16 | CASSQGSDIAKNIQYF
. | TRBV28 | 16 | CASSSMGGLRGETQYF
. | TRBV3-1 | 16 | CASNLGLWSAEGGYTF
few | TRBV5-1 | 15 | CASQDPGSGANVLTF
. | TRBV3-1 | 15 | CASSQGRDFYNEQFF
few | TRBV20-1 | 15 | CSARDPRLLRGEQFF
. | TRBV11-2 | 13 | CASSPGRYNEQFF
. | TRBV14 | 14 | CASSQEAEQETQYF
few | TRBV10-3 | 17 | CAISDRVVSSYNSPLHF
few | TRBV5-1 | 14 | CASRPGQPQETQYF
. | TRBV3-1 | 14 | CASSQRGPLYEQYF
. | TRBV7-3 | 13 | CASSPEANQPQHF